Sequencing of this T cell receptor beta chain was carried out in a study of cytomegalovirus exposure and HLA in healthy donors. In the study overall: Around 78 million unique TCR sequences came from HLA-typed donors in an early release. Study-wide findings and caveats: Certain sequence variants were highly shared and formed a cluster, and this cluster was likely a sequencing artifact.

Amplification used 60 Vbeta primers and 13 Jbeta primers. Here immunoSEQ multiplex PCR was the method, and the copy in TCRdb shows in-frame clones only, minus some. Of about 140,000 clones detected, about four fifths appear once; the ten largest clones hold about 2.5%. About this clone: Its antigen is not known.

The TCR comes from a male donor in good health and CMV-seronegative. The sequencing input was PBMCs.

CDR3 loop: CASSFPGHSRRNTEAFF. In DNA, the CDR3 is TGTGCCAGCAGTTTCCCGGGACACTCAAGGAGAAACACTGAAGCTTTCTTT. The chain joins TRBV27 to TRBJ1-1; D is possibly TRBD1 (6 bases). Germline CDR1 MNHEY, CDR2 SMNVEV (reference sequence). CDR3 length equals 17 residues. V dropped 3 bases and J dropped 2 bases, with 19 bases sitting between them.